The 26 T cell receptor beta chains below were found in one sample sequenced in a study. Via MiXCR, TCRdb re-called the RT-PCR reads, giving one row per CDR3 protein. The repertoire holds about 700,000 distinct CDR3 sequences, with about 14% as singletons. Sequences were obtained from memory CD4+ T cells from blood. The receptors here all came from a female donor in good health, serving as a healthy control.

The table lists this clonotype with many counts. V gene TRBV5-1 combines with J gene TRBJ2-1; D may correspond to TRBD1 or TRBD2 (5 bases each). V gave up 8 bases and J gave up 2 bases, with 14 bases separating them. The CDR3 extends over 14 amino acids. Germline loops: CDR1 SGHRS, CDR2 YFSETQ. Here the CDR3 DNA reads TGCGCCAGTTCTACTGGGGACCCCTACAATGAGCAGTTCTTC. This sequence encodes CASSTGDPYNEQFF.

This clonotype was counted many times. This rearrangement joins TRBV28 to TRBJ1-2, with a tentative D call TRBD1 (5 bases). The CDR3 runs 13 residues. Trimming took off 8 bases at V and 7 bases at J, with 17 bases between the two ends. Germline V lookup: CDR1 MDHEN, CDR2 SYDVKM. The CDR3: CASYTAGLFGYTF. The CDR3, as DNA: TGTGCCAGCTACACCGCAGGGTTGTTTGGCTACACCTTC.

This clonotype was recorded many times. Here the CDR3 DNA reads TGTGCCAGCAGCTTACCCTCAAGCGGGAGGAGGGGAGATACGCAGTATTTT. Residues: CASSLPSSGRRGDTQYF. V is TRBV7-2 and J is TRBJ2-3, with 9 bases lining up with TRBD2. The CDR3 runs 17 residues. The V gene's germline CDR1 is SGHTA and CDR2 FQGNSA. The V and J ends lost 2 bases and 5 bases, in that order; junction bases with no gene match: 11.

This chain joins TRBV20-1 and TRBJ2-6, with D perhaps TRBD1 (5 bases). CDR3 length: 17 amino acids. Germline V gene lookup returns CDR1 DFQATT and CDR2 SNEGSKA (reference sequence). V was shortened by 6 bases and J by 0 bases, with 18 bases between the two germline ends. CDR3 nucleotides: TGCAGTGCCCAGGACACAGGAGACTTCTCTGGGGCCAACGTCCTGACTTTC. Its protein product is CSAQDTGDFSGANVLTF.

This clonotype was seen a few times. The V and J genes are TRBV5-6 and TRBJ2-3; no clear D gene. The CDR3 totals 11 residues. The germline gives CDR1 SGHDT, CDR2 YYEEEE. The germline V and J ends were trimmed by 2 bases and 8 bases, with 6 bases remaining between them. CDR3 sequence: CASSFAATQYF. The CDR3 DNA is TGTGCCAGCAGCTTTGCAGCTACGCAGTATTTT.

This clonotype was seen many times. The rearrangement uses TRBV10-1 and TRBJ2-3; D is perhaps TRBD2 (6 bases). There are 17 residues in the CDR3. Trimming pared 4 bases from V and 1 base from J, leaving 18 bases between. Germline V gene data show CDR1 as WNHNN and CDR2 as SYGVQD (reference sequence). The CDR3 loop is CASSGGISGTRTDTQYF. As DNA, the CDR3 is TGCGCCAGCAGTGGGGGGATCTCCGGGACTCGCACAGATACGCAGTATTTT.

There are many counts of this clonotype. The V and J genes are TRBV6-5 and TRBJ2-5, with 8 positions matching TRBD2. Germline V lookup: CDR1 MNHEY, CDR2 SVGAGI. V shed 3 bases, J shed 5 bases, and the junction held 8 bases outside the gene matches. This CDR3 region has 15 residues. The CDR3 bases are TGTGCCAGCAGTTATTCCCTAGCGGGTCTGGAGACCCAGTACTTC. Amino acids: CASSYSLAGLETQYF.

This clonotype occurred a few times. This chain connects TRBV24-1 to TRBJ2-1; no reliable D call. Trimming cost V 4 bases and J 3 bases, with 15 bases left between them. Looked up from germline, CDR1 is KGHDR and CDR2 is SFDVKD. This CDR3 is built from 16 residues. The DNA of the CDR3 is TGTGCCACCAGTGACCCCGGAAGCCCATACTACAATGAGCAGTTCTTC. Encoded protein: CATSDPGSPYYNEQFF.

This chain connects TRBV29-1 to TRBJ1-2, with D uncertain. Germline V gives CDR1 SQVTM, CDR2 ANQGSEA. This CDR3 spans 12 amino acids. Trimming stripped 5 bases from V and 3 bases from J, with 10 bases between. The CDR3 sequence is CSVSESDYGYTF. The CDR3 DNA reads as TGCAGCGTTTCTGAATCCGACTATGGCTACACCTTC.

The table lists this clonotype with many counts. V is TRBV2 and J is TRBJ1-6; tentative D call: TRBD1 (6 bases). CDR1 and CDR2 (germline): SNHLY, FYNNEI. V lost 6 bases and J lost 9, with 12 bases in between. The CDR3 is 13 residues long. The CDR3 spells CASRQTGGSPLHF. In DNA, the CDR3 is TGTGCCAGCAGACAGACAGGAGGTTCACCCCTCCACTTT.

There are a few counts of this clonotype. The chain employs TRBV5-1 and TRBJ1-1; the D is unclear. The germline V and J ends were trimmed by 1 base and 3 bases, with 10 bases remaining between them. CDR1 is SGHRS, CDR2 YFSETQ, per germline. CDR3 length: 14 amino acids. As DNA, the CDR3 is TGCGCCAGCAGCTTGATCTCCTCGGACACTGAAGCTTTCTTT. Translated, it gives CASSLISSDTEAFF.

The rearrangement uses TRBV5-1 and TRBJ2-5, with 9 bases matching TRBD2. The CDR3 consists of 15 residues. V lost 0 bases and J lost 2; bases outside the gene matches: 2. Germline CDR1 SGHRS, CDR2 YFSETQ. Written as DNA, the CDR3 is TGCGCCAGCAGCTTGGCTAGCGGGGTTCAAGAGACCCAGTACTTC. This encodes CASSLASGVQETQYF.

This clonotype has just a few counts. This sequence joins TRBV7-2 and TRBJ2-2; 7 bases fit TRBD2. Germline V gene lookup returns CDR1 SGHTA and CDR2 FQGNSA. V was pared by 5 bases and J by 6 bases, with 3 bases of the junction left unmatched. This CDR3 contains 13 residues. The CDR3 spells CASSARGAGELFF. The CDR3 nucleotides are TGTGCCAGCAGCGCCCGGGGGGCCGGGGAGCTGTTTTTT. The variable domain in full, completed from reference TRBV7-2 and TRBJ2-2, reads GAGVSQSPSNKVTEKGKDVELRCDPISGHTALYWYRQSLGQGLEFLIYFQGNSAPDKSGLPSDRFSAERTGGSVSTLTIQRTQQEDSAVYLCASSARGAGELFFGEGSRLTVL.

The gene calls are TRBV5-1 and TRBJ2-2, with 10 nucleotides matching TRBD2. V shed 5 bases, J shed 4 bases, and the junction held 2 bases outside the gene matches. Looked up from germline, CDR1 is SGHRS and CDR2 is YFSETQ. There are 14 residues in the CDR3. The CDR3 DNA reads as TGCGCCAGCAGAGCGGGAGGGACCACCGGGGAGCTGTTTTTT. This gives the protein CASRAGGTTGELFF.

This clonotype was picked up a small number of times. The chain has TRBV10-3 and TRBJ2-5; possibly TRBD2 for D (5 bases). With 0 bases removed from V and 2 bases from J, the gap between germline ends came to 10 bases. The CDR3 is 15 amino acids. Germline V lookup: CDR1 ENHRY, CDR2 SYGVKD. The CDR3 sequence is CAISESRAQQETQYF. The CDR3 DNA follows: TGTGCCATCAGTGAGTCGAGGGCCCAGCAAGAGACCCAGTACTTC.

This chain connects TRBV4-2 to TRBJ1-1; maybe TRBD1 (5 bases). With 4 bases removed from V and 0 bases from J, the gap between germline ends came to 12 bases. CDR1 LGHNA and CDR2 YNFKEQ come from the germline V gene. The CDR3 runs 15 residues. CDR3 coding DNA: TGTGCCAGCAGCCTACGGACGGACATGAACACTGAAGCTTTCTTT. Its translation is CASSLRTDMNTEAFF.

The table lists this clonotype with a few counts. The chain employs TRBV20-1 and TRBJ2-1, with D perhaps matching TRBD2 (6 bases). This CDR3 comprises 18 residues. The V end was cut by 0 bases, the J end by 3 bases, with 21 bases between. CDR1 is DFQATT and CDR2 is SNEGSKA in the germline V gene (reference sequence). This CDR3 reads CSARDLKKQGLDYNEQFF. In nucleotides, the CDR3 is TGCAGTGCTAGAGATCTAAAGAAGCAGGGACTGGACTACAATGAGCAGTTCTTC.

V is TRBV16 and J is TRBJ1-2; D may be TRBD1 (5 bases). CDR3 size: 16 residues. From germline, CDR1 is KGHSY and CDR2 FQNENV. Trimming shortened V by 1 base and J by 4 bases, and 16 bases separated the two germline ends. CDR3 loop: CASSQFQGRSGYGYTF. DNA for the CDR3: TGTGCCAGCAGCCAATTTCAGGGCCGAAGCGGCTATGGCTACACCTTC.

This clonotype was seen more than once but under ten times. The chain is built from TRBV7-2 and TRBJ2-5, with unresolved D. Germline loops: CDR1 SGHTA, CDR2 FQGNSA. The CDR3 loop spans 13 amino acids. Trimming removed 1 base from V and 8 bases from J, with 11 bases in between. The CDR3 region is CASSLEASRTQYF. The DNA for the CDR3 is TGTGCCAGCAGCTTAGAGGCCTCCCGAACCCAGTACTTC.

This clonotype showed up just a few times. DNA for the CDR3: TGCAGTGCCAGACGTTGGGGGGATGAAGCCACCGGGGAGCTGTTTTTT. This translates into CSARRWGDEATGELFF. V and J are TRBV20-1 and TRBJ2-2; maybe TRBD2 (6 bases). V was clipped by 6 bases and J by 4 bases, with 21 bases between them. The V gene's germline CDR1 is DFQATT and CDR2 SNEGSKA (reference sequence). CDR3 length: 16 amino acids.

This clonotype was recorded a few times. The chain is built from TRBV6-1 and TRBJ2-1; 14 bases are a match to TRBD2. The CDR3 covers 15 residues. V lost 7 bases to trimming and J lost 12 bases; unmatched junction nucleotides: 11. The germline V gene has CDR1 MNHNS and CDR2 SASEGT. CDR3 nucleotide sequence: TGTGCCAGCACCCCGGGACTAGCGGGAGAGTTGTGGCAGTTCTTC. Translated: CASTPGLAGELWQFF.

This clonotype was seen many times. This chain connects TRBV4-3 to TRBJ1-1; TRBD1 agrees at 8 bases. The germline V gene encodes CDR1 LGHNA and CDR2 YSLEER. CDR3 length equals 15 residues. V lost 0 bases and J lost 3; bases outside the gene matches: 3. CDR3 sequence reads: CASSQDQGAYTEAFF. As DNA, the CDR3 is TGCGCCAGCAGCCAAGATCAGGGGGCTTACACTGAAGCTTTCTTT.

There are many counts of this clonotype. This chain connects TRBV25-1 to TRBJ2-5, with D perhaps assigned TRBD1 or TRBD2 (6 bases each). V lost 5 bases and J lost 7, with 17 bases in between. CDR1 is MGHDK, CDR2 SYGVNS, per germline. The CDR3 covers 14 residues. CDR3 bases: TGTGCCAGCAGTCGAGGGGGGTCCTTTGTGACCCAGTACTTC. This codes for CASSRGGSFVTQYF.

In this sample, this clonotype turned up a few times. The V and J genes are TRBV7-6 and TRBJ2-5; D not resolved. Trimming took 1 base from V and 7 from J, leaving 13 bases between them. Germline assignment: CDR1 SGHVS and CDR2 FNYEAQ. CDR3 length: 14 amino acids. CDR3 bases: TGTGCCAGCAGCTTAGTAGGCCCCCCCGGGACCCAGTACTTC. This codes for CASSLVGPPGTQYF.

This clonotype was found many times. The rearrangement links TRBV20-1 to TRBJ2-7; TRBD1 matches at 9 bases. Trimming removed 0 bases from V and 1 base from J; junction bases left unmatched: 7. Per germline, CDR1 DFQATT and CDR2 SNEGSKA (reference sequence). The CDR3 extends over 16 amino acids. The CDR3 loop is CSARDSLDRGSYEQYF. The DNA of the CDR3 is TGCAGTGCTAGAGATAGTTTGGACAGGGGATCCTACGAGCAGTACTTC.

The CDR3 nucleotides read TGTGCCAGCATCAACCCCCCCGGTGGCTACACCTTC. Translated: CASINPPGGYTF. V is TRBV6-2 or TRBV6-3 and J is TRBJ1-2; no clear D. Trimming cost V 7 bases and J 7 bases, with 13 bases left between them. The germline V gene has CDR1 MNHEY and CDR2 SVGEGT. The CDR3 length is 12 residues.